This section outlines one T cell receptor beta chain sequence together with its context. The entry originates in a study of OX40 agonist ivuxolimab in advanced cancers. Sequenced by immunoSEQ multiplex PCR; TCRdb stores in-frame clones only, minus some. The repertoire holds around 41,000 clones, with 85% as singletons. This CDR3 region has 16 residues. Germline lookup yields CDR1 KGHSH and CDR2 LQKENI. Trimming removed 6 bases from V and 0 bases from J; junction bases left unmatched: 7. The sequence came from an adult with an advanced solid tumor such as melanoma, head and neck, liver or kidney cancer. J is TRBJ2-1 and V is TRBV18; 8 bases are shared with TRBD2. This sample comprised CD4+ or CD8+ T cells sorted from blood, obtained in a trial of the OX40 agonist ivuxolimab. The CDR3 DNA sequence: TGTGCCAGCTCCGGGACTAGTCCTAGCTCCTACAATGAGCAGTTCTTC. It specifies CASSGTSPSSYNEQFF. The whole variable domain, remainder taken from reference TRBV18 and TRBJ2-1, is NAGVMQNPRHLVRRRGQEARLRCSPMKGHSHVYWYRQLPEEGLKFMVYLQKENIIDESGMPKERFSAEFPKEGPSILRIQQVVRGDSAAYFCASSGTSPSSYNEQFFGPGTRLTVL.